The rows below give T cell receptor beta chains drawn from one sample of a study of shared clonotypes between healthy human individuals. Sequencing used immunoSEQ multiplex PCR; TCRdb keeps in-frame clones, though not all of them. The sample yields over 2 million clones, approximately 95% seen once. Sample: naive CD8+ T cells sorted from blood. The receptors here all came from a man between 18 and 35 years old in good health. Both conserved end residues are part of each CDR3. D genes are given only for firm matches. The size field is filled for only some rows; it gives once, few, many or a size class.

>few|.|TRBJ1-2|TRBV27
TGTGCCAGCAGTTTATTTGCGGGGCATGGCTACACCTTC
CASSLFAGHGYTF
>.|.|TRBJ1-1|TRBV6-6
TGTGCCAGCAGTTACTCGGAGGGGAGAACTGAAGCTTTCTTT
CASSYSEGRTEAFF
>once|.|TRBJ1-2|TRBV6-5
TGTGCCAGCACCCTGACACCTAACTATGGCTACACCTTC
CASTLTPNYGYTF
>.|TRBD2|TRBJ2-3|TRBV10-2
TGCGCCAGCAGTGAGCCGGGACTAGCGTTAGCAGATACGCAGTATTTT
CASSEPGLALADTQYF
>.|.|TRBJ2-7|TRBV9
TGTGCCAGCAGCGTAGGGGAAGGATACGAGCAGTACTTC
CASSVGEGYEQYF
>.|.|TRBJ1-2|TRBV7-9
TGTGCCAGCAGCTTAGCAGGGCAGAATGGCTACACCTTC
CASSLAGQNGYTF
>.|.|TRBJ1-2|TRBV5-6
TGTGCCAGCAGCTTGGATTATTATGGCTACACCTTC
CASSLDYYGYTF
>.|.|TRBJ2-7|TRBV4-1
TGCGCCAGCAGCCAGAAGCTGGGGAACTACGAGCAGTACTTC
CASSQKLGNYEQYF
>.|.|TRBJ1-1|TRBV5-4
TGTGCCAGCAGCTTGGAGCGGGGAGTAGGGACTGAAGCTTTCTTT
CASSLERGVGTEAFF
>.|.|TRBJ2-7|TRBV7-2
TGTGCCAGCAGCTCTACGGGGATTTCCTACGAGCAGTACTTC
CASSSTGISYEQYF
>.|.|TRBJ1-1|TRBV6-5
TGTGCCAGCAGCCAGGGAGATGAGAGCACTGAAGCTTTCTTT
CASSQGDESTEAFF
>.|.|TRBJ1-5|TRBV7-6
TGTGCCAGCAGCTTGTCCGGGGTCGATCAGCCCCAGCATTTT
CASSLSGVDQPQHF
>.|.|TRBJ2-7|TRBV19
TGTGCCAGTAGTTCGTACTACGAGCAGTACTTC
CASSSYYEQYF
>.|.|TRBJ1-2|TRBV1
TGCACCAGCAGCCAAGCCCGGTCAGGCCGAAACTATGGCTACACCTTC
CTSSQARSGRNYGYTF
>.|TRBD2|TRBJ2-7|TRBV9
TGTGCCAGCAGCGTAGAAGGTAGCGGGATTTACGAGCAGTACTTC
CASSVEGSGIYEQYF
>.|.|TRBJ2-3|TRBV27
TGTGCCAGCAGTCCGGGCCTAGATACGCAGTATTTT
CASSPGLDTQYF
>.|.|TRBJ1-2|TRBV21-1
TGTGCCAGCAGCAAATTTTGGTTTCCTGGCTACACCTTC
CASSKFWFPGYTF
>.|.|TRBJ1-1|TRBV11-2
TGTGCCACCACGAGGGCGGGGAAGGGCACTGAAGCTTTCTTT
CATTRAGKGTEAFF
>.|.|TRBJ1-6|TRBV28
TGTGCCAGCAGTTTTTTGTTCGTAGATTCACCCCTCCACTTT
CASSFLFVDSPLHF
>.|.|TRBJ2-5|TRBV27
TGTGCCAGCAGTTTACTGGTAGAGACCCAGTACTTC
CASSLLVETQYF
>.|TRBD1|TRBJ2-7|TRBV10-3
TGTGCCATCAGTGGGGGACAGGGATCCAGCCCCTACGAGCAGTACTTC
CAISGGQGSSPYEQYF
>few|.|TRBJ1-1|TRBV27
TGTGCCAGCTGCAGGACGGGCTGGGGAGCTGAAGCTTTCTTT
CASCRTGWGAEAFF
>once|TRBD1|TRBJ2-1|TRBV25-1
TGTGCCAGCAGGATCTCCGGGACAGGGGTGGATGAGCAGTTCTTC
CASRISGTGVDEQFF
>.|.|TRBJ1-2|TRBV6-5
TGTGCCAGCAGTTACTCTGCAGACTATGGCTACACCTTC
CASSYSADYGYTF
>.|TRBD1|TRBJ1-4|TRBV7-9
TGTGCCAGCCTAGGACAGGGGAGTGAAAAACTGTTTTTT
CASLGQGSEKLFF
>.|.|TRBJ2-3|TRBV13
TGTGCCAGCAGCTTACGGGGTATGGATACGCAGTATTTT
CASSLRGMDTQYF
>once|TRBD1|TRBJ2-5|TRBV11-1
TGTGCCAGCAGCTTAGCGGACCAGGGGGAACTAGAGACCCAGTACTTC
CASSLADQGELETQYF
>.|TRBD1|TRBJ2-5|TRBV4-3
TGCGCCAGCAGCCGCATGCACAGGGGATCCCGGGAGACCCAGTACTTC
CASSRMHRGSRETQYF
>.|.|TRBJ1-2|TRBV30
TGTGCCTGGAGCACGGGGGCGGGCAATGGCTACACCTTC
CAWSTGAGNGYTF
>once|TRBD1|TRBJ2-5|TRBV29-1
TGCAGCGTTCTCGGACAGGACTTACAAGAGACCCAGTACTTC
CSVLGQDLQETQYF
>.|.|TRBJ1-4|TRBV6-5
TGTGCCAGTGCACAGGGTTCATGGGAAAAACTGTTTTTT
CASAQGSWEKLFF
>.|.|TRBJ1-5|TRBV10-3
TGTGCCATCAGTTCCGGGACTAGCAATCAGCCCCAGCATTTT
CAISSGTSNQPQHF
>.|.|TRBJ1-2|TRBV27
TGTGCCAGCCACACGGGGGCCGGCTATGGCTACACCTTC
CASHTGAGYGYTF
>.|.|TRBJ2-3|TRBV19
TGTGCCAGTACTACTAGTAGCACAGATACGCAGTATTTT
CASTTSSTDTQYF
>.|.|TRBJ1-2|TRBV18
TGTGCCAGCTCACTATTGACAGACAGCTATGGCTACACCTTC
CASSLLTDSYGYTF
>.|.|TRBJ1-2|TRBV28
TGTGCCAGCAGTTTATTCCGGCGGGGCACCAACTATGGCTACACCTTC
CASSLFRRGTNYGYTF
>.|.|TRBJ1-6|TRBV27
TGTGCCAGCACCAGCGCAGGGGCCGGAGCTCTTATATATAATTCACCCCTCCACTTT
CASTSAGAGALIYNSPLHF
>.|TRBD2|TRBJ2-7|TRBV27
TGTGCCAGCAGTTTGGGACTAGCTAACAACGAGCAGTACTTC
CASSLGLANNEQYF
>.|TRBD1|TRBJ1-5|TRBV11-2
TGTGCCAGCAGCCAGGGGGGAGTCAATCAGCCCCAGCATTTT
CASSQGGVNQPQHF
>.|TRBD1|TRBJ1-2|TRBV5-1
TGCGCCAGCAGAGGGGGCGAATATGGCTACACCTTC
CASRGGEYGYTF
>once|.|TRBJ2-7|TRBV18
TGTGCCAGCTCACCTCCGGACAGAGCGACGCCCTACGAGCAGTACTTC
CASSPPDRATPYEQYF
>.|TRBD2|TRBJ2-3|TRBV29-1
TGCAGCGTTGTCCCCCTACTAGCGGTGAGCACAGATACGCAGTATTTT
CSVVPLLAVSTDTQYF
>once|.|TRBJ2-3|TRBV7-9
TGTGCCAGCAGCCCAGGGGTCACAGATACGCAGTATTTT
CASSPGVTDTQYF
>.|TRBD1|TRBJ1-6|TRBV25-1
TGTGCCAGCAGAACAGGGGATTCACCCCTCCACTTT
CASRTGDSPLHF
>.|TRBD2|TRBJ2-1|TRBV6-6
TGTGCCAGCAGTCTCCTAGCGGGGGACTCCTACAATGAGCAGTTCTTC
CASSLLAGDSYNEQFF
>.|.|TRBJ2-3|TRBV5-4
TGTGCCAGCAGCTTGGCGGGGACCGCAGATACGCAGTATTTT
CASSLAGTADTQYF
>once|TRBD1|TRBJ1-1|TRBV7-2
TGTGCCAGCGGACAGGGGACTGAAGCTTTCTTT
CASGQGTEAFF
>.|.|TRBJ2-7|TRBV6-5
TGTGCCAGCACTGGGGACTTTTCCTACGAGCAGTACTTC
CASTGDFSYEQYF
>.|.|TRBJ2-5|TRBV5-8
TGTGCCAGCAGCCCTGGGATTGGTACAGGGTTAACAGAGACCCAGTACTTC
CASSPGIGTGLTETQYF
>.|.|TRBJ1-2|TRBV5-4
TGTGCCAGCAGCTTGCCAGGGAGAGATTCTTATGGCTACACCTTC
CASSLPGRDSYGYTF
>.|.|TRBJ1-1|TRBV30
TGTGCCTGGAGTGTGTACAGTGGGATTGAGGACACTGAAGCTTTCTTT
CAWSVYSGIEDTEAFF
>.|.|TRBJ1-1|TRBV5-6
TGTGCCAGCAGCTGGGGGACTGCTGTCCCCCCTTCGGACTTT
CASSWGTAVPPSDF
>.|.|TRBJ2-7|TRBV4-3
TGCGCCAGCAGCCAAGATGCCGGGGACTACGAGCAGTACTTC
CASSQDAGDYEQYF
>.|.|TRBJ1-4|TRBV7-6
TGTGCCAGCAGCTTATGGGGTGGTAATGAAAAACTGTTTTTT
CASSLWGGNEKLFF
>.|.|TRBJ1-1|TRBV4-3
TGCGCCAGCAGCCATACCTCGGCCGGGACCCACACTGAAGCTTTCTTT
CASSHTSAGTHTEAFF
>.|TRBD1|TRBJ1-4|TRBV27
TGTGCCAGCAGCCTCAAACAGGGGAGTTTGGGAAAACTGTTTTTT
CASSLKQGSLGKLFF
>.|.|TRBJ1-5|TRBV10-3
TGTGCCATCAGTGAGTTACAGAGCAATCAGCCCCAGCATTTT
CAISELQSNQPQHF
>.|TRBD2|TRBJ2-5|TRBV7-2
TGTGCCAGCAGCCTGGGGACTAGCGGGCCCGCCGGGCAAGAGACCCAGTACTTC
CASSLGTSGPAGQETQYF
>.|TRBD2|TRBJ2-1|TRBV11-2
TGTGCCAGCAGCTTGCGGACTAGCGGGATACTTGAGCAGTTCTTC
CASSLRTSGILEQFF